The clone carrying this T cell receptor beta chain appeared a few times. The data were obtained in a study of blood T cells in healthy people across ages. At the level of the study: Template-switching capture recovered about one barcoded beta molecule per two T cells.

Using a J-beta primer mix together with a sample-barcoded 5' primer, a second PCR was run for about 6 to 11 cycles. TCRdb re-called the 5' RACE reads through MiXCR, storing one row per CDR3 protein. The data hold 600,000 to 800,000 distinct CDR3 sequences, with more than 20% observed a single time. This CDR3 is 13 amino acids long. Germline V gene data show CDR1 as SQVTM and CDR2 as ANQGSEA. V gave up 7 bases and J gave up 0 bases, with 10 bases separating them. Source material: blood. J is TRBJ2-4 and V is TRBV29-1; D is unresolved. This TCR was recovered from a man between 65 and 80 years old in good health. The CDR3 loop reads CSAAPLAKNIQYF. DNA for the CDR3: TGCAGCGCCGCGCCCCTAGCCAAAAACATTCAGTACTTC.